This T cell receptor beta chain was observed in a study of T-cell reconstitution after alpha-beta-depleted transplantation in children. For TCRbeta, the library was prepared with unique molecular identifiers. TCRdb re-called the PCR reads with MiXCR, one entry per CDR3 protein. The profile shows just under 550,000 distinct CDR3 sequences, about 17% of them singletons. This clonotype was picked up a small number of times. This receptor was taken from a human donor who donated a stem cell graft to a child with acute lymphoblastic leukemia. Here the sequenced sample was PBMCs from the stem cell graft donor, taken from the stem cell graft.

CDR3 coding DNA: TGTGCCAGCAGCTATTTAGAGGGACATCCCTTCAATGAGCAGTTCTTC. Translating it yields CASSYLEGHPFNEQFF. The genes are TRBV7-9 and TRBJ2-1, with D tentatively TRBD1 (6 bases). Germline V gene lookup returns CDR1 SEHNR and CDR2 FQNEAQ (reference sequence). The CDR3 spans 16 residues. The ends were cut back, 4 bases at V and 6 bases at J, with 19 bases in the middle. Using reference TRBV7-9 and TRBJ2-1 for the parts outside the CDR3, the full variable domain is DTGVSQNPRHKITKRGQNVTFRCDPISEHNRLYWYRQTLGQGPEFLTYFQNEAQLEKSRLLSDRFSAERPKGSFSTLEIQRTEQGDSAMYLCASSYLEGHPFNEQFFGPGTRLTVL.